This TCR beta chain is drawn from a study of identical twins. This clonotype was seen more than once but under ten times. What it recognizes is unknown. Regarding the study as a whole: While abundant cord blood beta clonotypes carried fewer insertions, memory repertoires showed no such pattern. Out-of-frame beta chain sequences displayed weaker excess sharing between twins.

A single record per CDR3 protein comes from TCRdb applying MiXCR to the 5' RACE reads. The data hold around 1.7 million distinct CDR3 sequences, with roughly 35% observed a single time. Per the germline V gene, CDR1 is MDHEN and CDR2 is SYDVKM. CDR3 length: 14 residues. Trimming cost V 2 bases and J 2 bases, with 10 bases left between them. Sequencing used cord blood. The rearrangement uses TRBV28 and TRBJ2-7; D uncertain. This receptor was identified in a newborn girl in good health. CDR3 in DNA: TGTGCCAGCAGTTTAATCTATAGCCCCTACGAGCAGTACTTC. Protein sequence: CASSLIYSPYEQYF.